This T cell receptor (beta chain) was captured in a study of blood T cell repertoires in COVID-19. Looking at the study overall: PBMCs, B-cell-depleted T cells, or T cells were the source of the cDNA or gDNA that made up the material.

This clone was seen just once. Germline CDR1 MDHEN, CDR2 SYDVKM. The CDR3 consists of 14 residues. The ends were cut back, 6 bases at V and 5 bases at J, with 16 bases in the middle. Assay used: immunoSEQ multiplex PCR; TCRdb lists only in-frame clones, some missing. The table lists around 400,000 clones, 85% to 90% of them singletons. Participants came from some 26 US areas, aged roughly 18 to 89 years. Sequencing used PBMCs or T cells enriched from blood (not recorded which). The rearrangement links TRBV28 to TRBJ1-2; D is ambiguous. This sequence was found in a woman younger than 45 who had recovered from COVID-19. As DNA, the CDR3 is TGTGCCAGCAGGGGGAGGGCTGCGGGGTATGGCTACACCTTC. Amino acid sequence: CASRGRAAGYGYTF.